This T cell receptor (beta chain) comes out of a study of blood T cell repertoires in COVID-19. Profiled with immunoSEQ multiplex PCR; TCRdb holds only in-frame clones, not every one. The table records fewer than 300,000 clones, approximately 87% of them present only once. The CDR3 sequence is 15 residues long. CDR1 and CDR2 from the germline V gene are SGHRS and YFSETQ. Trimming pared 0 bases from V and 3 bases from J, leaving 13 bases between. The sequenced sample consisted of peripheral blood. The chain is built from TRBV5-1 and TRBJ2-7, with D possibly being TRBD2 (6 bases). The receptor's source is a woman between 65 and 79 years old with active or convalescent COVID-19. CDR3 DNA sequence: TGCGCCAGCAGCTTGGACCCCGGGAGCAACTACGAGCAGTACTTC. This gives the protein CASSLDPGSNYEQYF.